The rows below give T cell receptor beta chains drawn from one sample of a study of metastatic and nonmetastatic thyroid tumors. TCRdb re-called the PCR reads with MiXCR. The data contain 50,000 to 70,000 clones, approximately 4% of them singletons. Specimen: blood. All receptors come from a female donor with papillary thyroid cancer or a benign thyroid nodule (not recorded which). Some clones in this sample may be carry-over from other donors' samples. Each CDR3 is given with its conserved first and last residue. A D gene is named only where the DNA matches it firmly. Part of the rows lack a size; the others show once, few, many or a class for expanded clones.

clone size,V gene,D gene,J gene,CDR3 protein,CDR3 DNA
many,TRBV6-8,TRBD2,TRBJ2-4,CASSPGTSVLRYGNIQYF,TGTGCCAGCAGTCCCGGGACTAGCGTCCTCAGGTATGGAAACATTCAGTACTTC
many,TRBV12-3/TRBV12-4,TRBD1,TRBJ1-6,CASTRTGVNSPLHF,TGTGCCAGCACCAGGACAGGGGTAAATTCACCCCTCCACTTT
many,TRBV11-3,-,TRBJ2-5,CASSLRDARKETQYF,TGTGCCAGCAGCTTACGGGACGCTCGGAAGGAGACCCAGTACTTC
many,TRBV20-1,-,TRBJ1-2,CSAPGGANYGYTF,TGCAGTGCCCCCGGCGGAGCTAACTATGGCTACACCTTC
medium-sized,TRBV6-1,-,TRBJ1-2,CASSTGGGNYGYTF,TGTGCCAGCAGTACCGGGGGGGGTAACTATGGCTACACCTTC
many,TRBV4-1,-,TRBJ2-1,CASSQVGLSYDEQFF,TGCGCCAGCAGCCAAGTGGGACTTTCTTACGATGAGCAGTTCTTC
many,TRBV12-5,TRBD1,TRBJ2-7,CASGAGQGFYEQYF,TGTGCTAGTGGTGCCGGACAGGGGTTCTACGAGCAGTACTTC
many,TRBV7-3,TRBD2,TRBJ2-1,CASRLAGMPGEQFF,TGTGCCAGCAGGCTAGCGGGGATGCCGGGAGAGCAGTTCTTC
few,TRBV24-1,-,TRBJ2-7,CATIDESSYDQYF,TGTGCCACCATTGATGAGAGTTCCTACGACCAGTACTTC
many,TRBV19,TRBD1,TRBJ2-1,CASSMTGTGSSYNEQFF,TGTGCCAGTAGTATGACTGGGACAGGGAGTTCCTACAATGAGCAGTTCTTC
many,TRBV7-2,-,TRBJ1-5,CASSQAITARQHF,TGTGCCAGCAGCCAGGCGATTACAGCGCGACAGCATTTT
many,TRBV28,TRBD2,TRBJ2-7,CASSLHRAGVEQYF,TGTGCCAGCAGTCTCCATAGAGCGGGAGTCGAGCAGTACTTC
many,TRBV18,TRBD1,TRBJ1-3,CASSSTGVDNTIYF,TGTGCCAGCTCATCGACAGGGGTGGACAACACCATATATTTT
few,TRBV28,-,TRBJ1-2,CASSLRGTTPNYGYTF,TGTGCCAGCAGTTTGAGGGGGACTACCCCTAACTATGGCTACACCTTC
many,TRBV7-9,-,TRBJ2-6,CASSFSGAPSGANVLTF,TGTGCCAGCAGCTTCTCCGGGGCCCCCTCTGGGGCCAACGTCCTGACTTTC
-,TRBV12-5,TRBD1,TRBJ2-1,CAIGPGQWAGEQFF,TGTGCTATTGGTCCGGGACAGTGGGCGGGTGAGCAGTTCTTC
few,TRBV29-1,-,TRBJ2-5,CSVESAGRDIPGTQYF,TGTAGCGTTGAGAGCGCGGGACGGGACATCCCCGGGACCCAGTACTTC
medium-sized,TRBV28,TRBD2,TRBJ2-7,CASSGGGIPRGYF,TGTGCCAGCAGTGGGGGAGGGATCCCACGCGGTTACTTC
-,TRBV27,TRBD1,TRBJ2-3,CASSLIPDRADTQYF,TGTGCCAGCAGTTTAATCCCGGACAGGGCTGATACGCAGTATTTT
many,TRBV20-1,-,TRBJ2-3,CTPEYVSSRDTQYF,TGCACCCCAGAGTATGTCTCTAGCAGAGATACGCAGTATTTT
many,TRBV12-3/TRBV12-4,TRBD2,TRBJ2-3,CASRSTSGSVTQYF,TGTGCCAGCAGGAGTACTAGCGGGAGCGTTACGCAGTATTTT
many,TRBV7-9,-,TRBJ2-1,CASSLLRGGGEQFF,TGTGCCAGCAGCTTGCTTCGGGGTGGCGGGGAGCAGTTCTTC
many,TRBV19,-,TRBJ2-4,CASSVGRRQYF,TGTGCCAGTAGTGTCGGCCGGCGTCAGTACTTC
many,TRBV19,-,TRBJ1-3,CASNRDSGNTIYF,TGTGCCAGCAACAGGGACTCTGGAAACACCATATATTTT
-,TRBV28,TRBD2,TRBJ2-1,CASSPKVVREGHEQFF,TGTGCCAGCAGCCCGAAGGTCGTGAGGGAGGGACATGAGCAGTTCTTC
many,TRBV2,TRBD1,TRBJ1-1,CASSGTEGTEAFF,TGTGCCAGCAGCGGGACAGAGGGGACTGAAGCTTTCTTT
few,TRBV6-9,TRBD1,TRBJ1-1,CASSYRTQGESFF,TGTGCCAGCAGTTACCGGACACAGGGGGAGTCTTTCTTC
many,TRBV24-1,-,TRBJ2-6,CATSDPAAGANVLTF,TGTGCCACCAGTGACCCGGCAGCTGGGGCCAACGTCCTGACTTTC
few,TRBV19,-,TRBJ1-2,CASSPRGIQGYTF,TGTGCCAGTAGCCCCCGGGGAATACAGGGATACACCTTC
many,TRBV6-2/TRBV6-3,-,TRBJ2-1,CASSYPPIGSPKQFF,TGTGCCAGCAGCTATCCTCCGATTGGTTCACCTAAGCAGTTCTTC
many,TRBV11-2,-,TRBJ2-3,CASRSLKGPRRPDTQYF,TGTGCCAGCAGGTCTTTGAAGGGCCCGCGTCGCCCAGATACGCAGTATTTT
many,TRBV5-4,-,TRBJ2-3,CASSDPSVPPGDTQYF,TGTGCCAGCAGCGACCCTAGCGTTCCCCCCGGCGATACGCAGTATTTT
-,TRBV28,-,TRBJ1-1,CASSPHTVNTEAFF,TGTGCCAGCAGTCCACACACAGTGAACACTGAAGCTTTCTTT
many,TRBV11-2,TRBD2,TRBJ2-1,CASSLARGSGKYNEQFF,TGTGCCAGCAGCTTAGCTCGCGGTAGCGGGAAATACAATGAGCAGTTCTTC
many,TRBV11-2,TRBD1,TRBJ2-7,CASSDRDRSLGYEQYF,TGTGCCAGCAGCGACCGGGACAGGAGTCTCGGCTACGAGCAGTACTTC
-,TRBV12-3/TRBV12-4,-,TRBJ1-1,CASSSPGPQNTEAFF,TGTGCCAGTAGCTCGCCGGGACCGCAGAACACTGAAGCTTTCTTT
many,TRBV11-2,TRBD1,TRBJ1-1,CASSPGGTGGLNTEAFF,TGTGCCAGCAGCCCCGGCGGAACAGGGGGCTTGAACACTGAAGCTTTCTTT
many,TRBV5-1,-,TRBJ2-4,CASSLDRRGAENIQYF,TGCGCCAGCAGCTTGGACCGCAGGGGGGCGGAAAACATTCAGTACTTC
many,TRBV19,-,TRBJ2-1,CASSSGLAAYNEQFF,TGTGCCAGTAGCTCCGGGTTGGCGGCCTACAATGAGCAGTTCTTC
many,TRBV19,-,TRBJ2-3,CASSPPWMGTDTQYF,TGTGCCAGTAGTCCCCCGTGGATGGGCACAGATACGCAGTATTTT
many,TRBV24-1,-,TRBJ1-5,CATSESGRGGNQPQHF,TGTGCCACCAGTGAATCTGGCAGGGGAGGCAATCAGCCCCAGCATTTT
many,TRBV11-2,-,TRBJ1-5,CASAKEGYSQPQHF,TGTGCCAGCGCCAAGGAGGGGTACAGTCAGCCCCAGCATTTT
many,TRBV11-3,-,TRBJ2-5,CASSLNRAVETQYF,TGTGCCAGCAGCTTAAACAGGGCAGTGGAGACCCAGTACTTC
few,TRBV12-5,-,TRBJ2-7,CASADFRDGPGRYF,TGTGCTAGTGCCGACTTTCGGGACGGCCCCGGTCGGTACTTC
many,TRBV7-9,-,TRBJ2-6,CASSPQPGGANVLTF,TGTGCCAGCAGCCCGCAGCCAGGTGGGGCCAACGTCCTGACTTTC
-,TRBV11-2,-,TRBJ2-7,CASSLASVGEQYF,TGTGCCAGCAGCTTAGCTAGCGTCGGCGAGCAGTACTTC
few,TRBV28,-,TRBJ2-2,CASSPRQRTNTGELFF,TGTGCCAGCAGTCCCCGACAACGAACCAACACCGGGGAGCTGTTTTTT
many,TRBV6-2/TRBV6-3,TRBD2,TRBJ2-7,CASSSLGGRGGLEQYF,TGTGCCAGCAGTTCCCTTGGGGGTCGCGGGGGTCTCGAGCAGTACTTC
-,TRBV20-1,-,TRBJ1-2,CSARRPPGGYTF,TGCAGTGCTAGAAGGCCTCCGGGGGGCTACACCTTC
many,TRBV6-1,-,TRBJ2-1,CASSDGSSYNEQFF,TGTGCCAGCAGTGATGGGAGCTCCTACAATGAGCAGTTCTTC
-,TRBV11-3,-,TRBJ2-2,CASRGGLNTGELFF,TGTGCCAGCAGGGGAGGACTAAACACCGGGGAGCTGTTTTTT
many,TRBV7-2,-,TRBJ1-1,CASSKRTGQRDTEAFF,TGTGCCAGCAGCAAAAGGACTGGACAGAGAGACACTGAAGCTTTCTTT
many,TRBV20-1,-,TRBJ2-1,CSAYLALSYNEQFF,TGCAGTGCTTACTTAGCGCTCTCCTACAATGAGCAGTTCTTC
-,TRBV5-4,-,TRBJ2-3,CASSLNSVTDTQYF,TGTGCCAGCAGCCTCAATAGCGTGACGGATACGCAGTATTTT